These 16 T cell receptor beta chains came from one sample sequenced in a study of blood T cells in healthy people across ages. A sample-barcoded 5' primer and a J-beta primer mix were used in a second PCR of roughly 7 to 11 cycles. One entry per CDR3 protein results from TCRdb running MiXCR on the 5' RACE reads. The sample has roughly 1.6 million distinct CDR3 sequences, about 35% seen once. Sequencing was done on a sample of blood. All receptors come from a woman in her 30s in good health.

This clonotype was counted many times. The V gene is TRBV29-1, the J gene TRBJ2-7; possibly TRBD2 for D (5 bases). V was clipped by 4 bases and J by 0 bases, with 10 bases between them. Germline assignment: CDR1 SQVTM and CDR2 ANQGSEA. This CDR3 region has 13 residues. Here the CDR3 reads CSVGLGDSYEQYF. The CDR3 nucleotides read TGCAGCGTTGGGTTGGGAGACTCCTACGAGCAGTACTTC.

CDR3 nucleotides: TGTGCCAGCAGCGTAGGGGGGAGTCCTTCCTACGAGCAGTACTTC. It yields the protein CASSVGGSPSYEQYF. The chain links TRBV9 to TRBJ2-7; D is tentatively TRBD1 or TRBD2 (5 bases each). This CDR3 spans 15 amino acids. Trimming removed 0 bases from V and 1 base from J, with 11 bases in between. Germline V lookup: CDR1 SGDLS, CDR2 YYNGEE.

This clonotype was counted ten times or more. V usage is TRBV6-2 or TRBV6-3 and J usage is TRBJ1-6; D remains ambiguous. The germline gives CDR1 MNHEY, CDR2 SVGEGT. V lost 2 bases to trimming and J lost 0 bases, with 5 bases between them. The CDR3 contains 15 residues. The DNA of the CDR3 is TGTGCCAGCAGTTACGTGGACTCCTATAATTCACCCCTCCACTTT. This gives the protein CASSYVDSYNSPLHF.

This clonotype has only a few counts. The chain recombines TRBV5-1 with TRBJ2-3, with 8 bases fitting TRBD2. Per germline, CDR1 SGHRS and CDR2 YFSETQ. V shed 3 bases and J 8 bases; nucleotides not matched to a gene: 11. There are 15 residues in the CDR3. CDR3 coding DNA: TGCGCCAGCAGCTCACGGGAGCGGGAGTTGGGTACGCAGTATTTT. Translation gives CASSSRERELGTQYF. The entire variable domain, with the rest obtained from reference TRBV5-1 and TRBJ2-3, is as follows: KAGVTQTPRYLIKTRGQQVTLSCSPISGHRSVSWYQQTPGQGLQFLFEYFSETQRNKGNFPGRFSGRQFSNSRSEMNVSTLELGDSALYLCASSSRERELGTQYFGPGTRLTVL.

This clonotype has a handful of counts. The chain combines TRBV27 with TRBJ2-1, with no clear D. The V and J ends lost 6 bases and 2 bases respectively, with 11 bases between them. Germline V CDR1 and CDR2: MNHEY, SMNVEV (reference sequence). This CDR3 contains 14 residues. CDR3 coding DNA: TGTGCCAGCAGCTGGGCCCGAACCTACAATGAGCAGTTCTTC. As protein: CASSWARTYNEQFF.

The chain links TRBV7-2 to TRBJ2-5; TRBD1 matches 10 bases. The last part of the DNA fits TRBJ2-7 better; the J call may be wrong. Germline V gene data show CDR1 as SGHTA and CDR2 as FQGNSA. The CDR3 has 16 amino acids. The CDR3 loop is CASSLASGQGRYEQYF. CDR3 bases: TGTGCCAGCAGCTTAGCTTCGGGACAGGGGCGATACGAGCAGTACTTC.

This clonotype was counted many times. The CDR3 bases are TGTGCCAGCAGTTTCGCGGAGACCCAGTACTTC. It specifies CASSFAETQYF. The chain has TRBV12-3 or TRBV12-4 and TRBJ2-5; D gene unclear. With 3 bases removed from V and 5 bases from J, the gap between germline ends came to 4 bases. The CDR3 runs 11 residues.

This clonotype occurred a few times. The chain has TRBV13 and TRBJ2-5; no clear D. The V end lost 1 base, the J end lost 5 bases, and 8 bases lay between the germline ends. The CDR3 runs 13 residues. CDR1 PRHDT and CDR2 FYEKMQ come from the germline V gene (reference sequence). The CDR3 bases are TGTGCCAGCAGCTTAGAATCCGCGGAGACCCAGTACTTC. Its translation: CASSLESAETQYF.

This clonotype was found a few times. The V call is TRBV4-1, the J call TRBJ2-1, with TRBD2 matching over 11 bases. V dropped 4 bases and J dropped 2; count of bases not matched to a gene: 7. The CDR3 runs 17 residues. CDR1 MGHRA and CDR2 YSYEKL come from the germline V gene. The CDR3, as DNA: TGCGCCAGCAGCCCCTCGACTAGCGGGGCGACCTACAATGAGCAGTTCTTC. Its protein product is CASSPSTSGATYNEQFF.

This clonotype was found many times. This chain joins TRBV6-4 and TRBJ2-1; TRBD1 matches 8 bases. Per germline, CDR1 MRHNA and CDR2 SNTAGT. This CDR3 is 15 amino acids long. V trimming: 3 bases; J trimming: 0 bases; junction bases outside the gene matches: 1. The CDR3 region has the DNA TGTGCCAGCAGTGAAACAGGGGGCTCCTACAATGAGCAGTTCTTC. Residues: CASSETGGSYNEQFF.

This chain joins TRBV20-1 and TRBJ2-3; D might be TRBD1 (5 bases). V lost 6 bases and J lost 1, with 14 bases in between. Germline CDR1 DFQATT, CDR2 SNEGSKA (reference sequence). This CDR3 comprises 14 residues. The CDR3 sequence is CSAIFGRGTDTQYF. The CDR3 DNA is TGCAGTGCCATATTCGGCAGGGGCACAGATACGCAGTATTTT.

This clonotype was seen more than once but under ten times. V gene TRBV20-1 combines with J gene TRBJ2-5; no firm D call. V shed 3 bases and J shed 11 bases, with 16 bases lying between them. Per the germline V gene, CDR1 is DFQATT and CDR2 is SNEGSKA (reference sequence). This CDR3 comprises 12 residues. The CDR3 protein is CSARNPESVQYF. The DNA for the CDR3 is TGCAGTGCTAGGAACCCCGAGTCGGTGCAGTACTTC.

The CDR3 is CASLTRENTEAFF. The CDR3 region has the DNA TGTGCCTCACTTACCAGGGAGAACACTGAAGCTTTCTTT. This sequence joins TRBV30 and TRBJ1-1, with a weak D call TRBD1 (5 bases). This CDR3 contains 13 residues. V was pared by 7 bases and J by 1 base, with 13 bases between. CDR1 and CDR2 from the germline V gene are GTSNPN and SVGIG (reference sequence).

A few counts support this clonotype. In nucleotides, the CDR3 is TGTGCCAGCAGCCAACCGCACAGGGCACCGAACACCGGGGAGCTGTTTTTT. Protein sequence: CASSQPHRAPNTGELFF. The chain is built from TRBV4-2 and TRBJ2-2, with D possibly matching TRBD1 (6 bases). Looked up from germline, CDR1 is LGHNA and CDR2 is YNFKEQ. This CDR3 has 17 amino acids. Trimming removed 2 bases at V and 0 bases at J, with 13 bases between.

The V call is TRBV12-3 or TRBV12-4, the J call TRBJ2-5; weak D call: TRBD1 (5 bases). The DNA end lines up better with TRBJ2-7; the J call may be wrong. The CDR3 is 14 amino acids. CDR3 protein: CASSLTGAQVEQYF. DNA of the CDR3: TGTGCCAGCAGTTTAACAGGAGCCCAAGTCGAGCAGTACTTC.

This clonotype has a count of ten or more. V is TRBV7-9 and J is TRBJ2-5; 8 nucleotides align to TRBD1. This CDR3 has 15 amino acids. With 3 bases clipped from V and 7 bases from J, the junction kept 10 bases outside the gene matches. Germline CDR1 reads SEHNR; CDR2 reads FQNEAQ (reference sequence). CDR3 DNA sequence: TGTGCCAGCAGCTTGGAGGGACAGGCAATAGGGACCCAGTACTTC. Protein sequence: CASSLEGQAIGTQYF.